This T cell receptor beta chain appears in the sequencing data of a study of vaccination and CD4 T cells after COVID-19. Details on this clonotype: Its antigen is currently unknown.

Study observations and caveats: Rising from approximately 21 to 40, the median of SARS-CoV-2-reactive clonotypes did not change significantly.

Treatment reported: approximately 11-day PBMC culture with coronavirus spike peptide pools or control peptides (ViraFEST assay). With peptide pools, ViraFEST first expanded antigen-specific T cells and afterwards sequenced their TCRs. Oncomine TCR Beta short-read sequencing was applied to DNA from cultured CD4+ T cells. TCRdb re-called the PCR reads through MiXCR, storing one row per CDR3 protein. The table records about 19,000 distinct CDR3 sequences, more than 70% of them present only once. Per germline, CDR1 KGHDR and CDR2 SFDVKD. The CDR3 has 16 residues. Trimming stripped 6 bases from V and 4 bases from J, with 20 bases between.

This sequence joins TRBV24-1 and TRBJ1-2; D possibly corresponds to TRBD1 (5 bases). The sequence derives from a human donor who received a COVID-19 vaccine. Sequenced here: CD4+ T cells from blood, cultured in vitro, sampled after SARS-CoV-2 vaccination. CDR3 loop: CATSSSAGFGTYGYTF. DNA of the CDR3: TGTGCCACCAGTTCCTCAGCGGGGTTCGGGACCTATGGCTACACCTTC.